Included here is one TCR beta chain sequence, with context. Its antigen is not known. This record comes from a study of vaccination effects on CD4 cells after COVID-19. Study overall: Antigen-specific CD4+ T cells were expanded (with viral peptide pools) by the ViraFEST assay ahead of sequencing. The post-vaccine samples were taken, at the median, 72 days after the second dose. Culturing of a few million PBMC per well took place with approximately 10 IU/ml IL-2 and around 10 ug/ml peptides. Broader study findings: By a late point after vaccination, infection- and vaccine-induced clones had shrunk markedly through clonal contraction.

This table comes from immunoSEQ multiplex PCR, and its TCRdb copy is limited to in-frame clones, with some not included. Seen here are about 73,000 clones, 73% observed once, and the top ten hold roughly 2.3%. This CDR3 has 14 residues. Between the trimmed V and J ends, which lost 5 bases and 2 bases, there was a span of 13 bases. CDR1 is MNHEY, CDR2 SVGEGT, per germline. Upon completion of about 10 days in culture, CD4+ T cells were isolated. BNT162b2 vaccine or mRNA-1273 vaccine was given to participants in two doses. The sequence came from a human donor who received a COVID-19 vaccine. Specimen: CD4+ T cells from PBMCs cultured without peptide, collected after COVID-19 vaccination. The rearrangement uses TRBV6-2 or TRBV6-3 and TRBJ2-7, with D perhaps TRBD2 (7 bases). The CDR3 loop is CASSTGGAAYEQYV. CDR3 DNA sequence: TGTGCCAGCAGTACGGGGGGCGCCGCCTACGAGCAGTACGTC.